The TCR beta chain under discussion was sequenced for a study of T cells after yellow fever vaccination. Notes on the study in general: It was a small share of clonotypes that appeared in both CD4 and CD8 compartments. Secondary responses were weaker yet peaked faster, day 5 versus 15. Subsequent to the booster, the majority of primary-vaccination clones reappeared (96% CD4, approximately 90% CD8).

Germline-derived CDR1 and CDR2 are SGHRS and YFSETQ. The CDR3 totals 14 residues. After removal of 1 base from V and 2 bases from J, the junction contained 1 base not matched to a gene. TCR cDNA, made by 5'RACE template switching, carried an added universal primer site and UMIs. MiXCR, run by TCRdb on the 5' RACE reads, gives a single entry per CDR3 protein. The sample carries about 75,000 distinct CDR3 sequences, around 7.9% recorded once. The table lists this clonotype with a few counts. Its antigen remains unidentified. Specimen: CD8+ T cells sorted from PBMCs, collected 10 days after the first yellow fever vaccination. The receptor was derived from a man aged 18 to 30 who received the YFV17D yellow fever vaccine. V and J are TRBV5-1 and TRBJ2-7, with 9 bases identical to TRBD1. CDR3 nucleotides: TGCGCCAGCAGCTTGACAGGGGGCACCTACGAGCAGTACTTC. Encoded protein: CASSLTGGTYEQYF.